The rows below give T cell receptor beta chains drawn from one sample of a study of response to subunit inactivated influenza vaccine. Each CDR3 protein gets one entry after TCRdb re-called the RT-PCR reads with MiXCR. The repertoire holds around 710,000 distinct CDR3 sequences, roughly 14% seen once, with less than 7% in the top ten. Sample: PBMCs from blood, taken less than 15 days before vaccination. All receptors come from a man in his fifties or sixties who received an inactivated influenza vaccine. Each CDR3 is given with its conserved first and last residue.

j_call: TRBJ2-1
v_call: TRBV4-1
cdr3_aa: CASSPGESSYNEQFF

j_call: TRBJ2-7
v_call: TRBV6-5
cdr3_aa: CASSYWSGTEGSEQYF

j_call: TRBJ2-1
v_call: TRBV29-1
cdr3_aa: CSVVAGVVYNEQFF

j_call: TRBJ2-7
v_call: TRBV20-1
cdr3_aa: CSAREGAVSYEQYF

j_call: TRBJ2-2
v_call: TRBV10-3
cdr3_aa: CAISDKAEVWTGELFF

j_call: TRBJ1-4
v_call: TRBV7-9
cdr3_aa: CASSSTGGREKLFF

j_call: TRBJ2-3
v_call: TRBV6-5
cdr3_aa: CASSYSGLAGSWDTQYF

j_call: TRBJ2-3
v_call: TRBV12-3/TRBV12-4
cdr3_aa: CASSLSSGSDTQYF

j_call: TRBJ2-3
v_call: TRBV20-1
cdr3_aa: CSASRTKSTDTQYF

j_call: TRBJ2-3
v_call: TRBV7-6
cdr3_aa: CASSLGSGGGSDTQYF

j_call: TRBJ1-1
v_call: TRBV28
cdr3_aa: CASSPTGSHAFF

j_call: TRBJ2-5
v_call: TRBV6-1
cdr3_aa: CASSKTSGWETQYF

j_call: TRBJ1-2
v_call: TRBV4-3
cdr3_aa: CASSQEARTWNYGYTF

j_call: TRBJ1-2
v_call: TRBV4-3
cdr3_aa: CASSQDWQSIESVNYGYTF

j_call: TRBJ1-2
v_call: TRBV6-1
cdr3_aa: CASSEGTGGMTFYGYTF

j_call: TRBJ2-7
v_call: TRBV20-1
cdr3_aa: CSARGEQGGAYEQYF

j_call: TRBJ2-3
v_call: TRBV9
cdr3_aa: CASTAGGTSDTQYF

j_call: TRBJ1-3
v_call: TRBV4-1
cdr3_aa: CASSQALGTSGNTIYF

j_call: TRBJ2-1
v_call: TRBV4-1
cdr3_aa: CASSHSHLPNEQFF

j_call: TRBJ2-7
v_call: TRBV28
cdr3_aa: CASSNPALLIDF

j_call: TRBJ1-5
v_call: TRBV4-2
cdr3_aa: CASSPEAALGLGPQHF

j_call: TRBJ1-2
v_call: TRBV4-1
cdr3_aa: CASSQTFMGYGYTF

j_call: TRBJ2-3
v_call: TRBV5-1
cdr3_aa: CASGNTARGDTQYF

j_call: TRBJ2-1
v_call: TRBV30
cdr3_aa: CAFTRTGTGPYNEQFF

j_call: TRBJ2-3
v_call: TRBV7-2
cdr3_aa: CASSQGSAGGQDTQYF

j_call: TRBJ2-3
v_call: TRBV7-6
cdr3_aa: CASSSTLGQGTDTQYF

j_call: TRBJ2-1
v_call: TRBV7-3
cdr3_aa: CASSLKSSGTSYNEQFF

j_call: TRBJ2-1
v_call: TRBV20-1
cdr3_aa: CSAPTGGSYNEQFF

j_call: TRBJ2-1
v_call: TRBV2
cdr3_aa: CASIPTSPAGDSYNEQFF

j_call: TRBJ2-3
v_call: TRBV7-9
cdr3_aa: CASTSTSGRTDTQYF

j_call: TRBJ2-2
v_call: TRBV6-5
cdr3_aa: CASSSQGPGELFF

j_call: TRBJ1-2
v_call: TRBV28
cdr3_aa: CASSVGQGAYGYTF

j_call: TRBJ2-7
v_call: TRBV10-1
cdr3_aa: CASSAGTGGFEQYF

j_call: TRBJ2-5
v_call: TRBV10-2
cdr3_aa: CASRRGYQETQYF

j_call: TRBJ2-1
v_call: TRBV4-1
cdr3_aa: CASSQDPDPGGSEQFF

j_call: TRBJ2-7
v_call: TRBV28
cdr3_aa: CASSTGTGYYEQYF

j_call: TRBJ2-1
v_call: TRBV4-3
cdr3_aa: CASSQTESSYNEQFF

j_call: TRBJ1-4
v_call: TRBV15
cdr3_aa: CATSRDLPQVVNEKLFF

j_call: TRBJ2-7
v_call: TRBV5-5
cdr3_aa: CASRNPFRGSSYEQYF

j_call: TRBJ2-7
v_call: TRBV12-3/TRBV12-4
cdr3_aa: CASSPGQGREQYF

j_call: TRBJ2-5
v_call: TRBV5-5
cdr3_aa: CASNLRPGETQYF